Shown below are 14 T cell receptor beta chains from a single sample sequenced in a study of OX40 agonist ivuxolimab in advanced cancers. The method was the immunoSEQ multiplex PCR assay. TCRdb took over this immuneACCESS table, retaining in-frame rearrangements with V and J assigned. Such tables are incomplete; in checked studies, under half of the missing clones stem from an unresolved V gene, and the remainder is unexplained. Counted in this sample were approximately 130,000 clones; under 95% of them appeared once. The ten most abundant clones make up 0.9% to 1.2% of the sample. Sequenced material: CD4+ or CD8+ T cells sorted from blood, taken in a trial of the OX40 agonist ivuxolimab. Source of these receptors: an adult with an advanced solid tumor such as melanoma, head and neck, liver or kidney cancer.

The genes are TRBV4-2 and TRBJ1-5, with no clear D. This CDR3 contains 15 residues. The ends were cut back, 5 bases at V and 4 bases at J, with 15 bases in the middle. Germline CDR1 is LGHNA and CDR2 is YNFKEQ. CDR3 amino acids: CASSYGPNTNQPQHF. As DNA, the CDR3 is TGTGCCAGCAGCTACGGGCCGAACACTAATCAGCCCCAGCATTTT.

This chain joins TRBV19 and TRBJ2-7; a possible D gene is TRBD1 (5 bases). The CDR3 is made up of 14 amino acids. Trimming removed 6 bases at V and 0 bases at J, with 12 bases between. The germline CDR1 and CDR2 sequences are LNHDA and SQIVND (reference sequence). The CDR3 nucleotides are TGTGCCAGTAGCCAGACAGTCACCTCCTACGAGCAGTACTTC. This codes for CASSQTVTSYEQYF.

The chain recombines TRBV5-1 with TRBJ2-7; the D is unclear. Germline V gives CDR1 SGHRS, CDR2 YFSETQ. Between the trimmed V and J ends, which lost 2 bases and 6 bases, there was a span of 12 bases. There are 13 residues in the CDR3. The CDR3 here is CASSFGRSLEQYF. In nucleotides, the CDR3 is TGCGCCAGCAGCTTCGGCAGGAGTCTCGAGCAGTACTTC.

This rearrangement joins TRBV18 to TRBJ2-7, with 10 nucleotides matching TRBD1. Per germline, CDR1 KGHSH and CDR2 LQKENI. Trimming at V came to 2 bases and at J to 2 bases, leaving 3 bases not matched to a gene. There are 15 residues in the CDR3. CDR3 sequence (DNA): TGTGCCAGCTCACCAGGGACAGGGGACACCTACGAGCAGTACTTC. Protein sequence: CASSPGTGDTYEQYF.

V gene TRBV18 combines with J gene TRBJ1-1; D is perhaps TRBD1 (5 bases). Per germline, CDR1 KGHSH and CDR2 LQKENI. The V and J ends lost 3 bases and 1 base respectively, with 15 bases between them. The CDR3 extends over 16 amino acids. The CDR3, as DNA: TGTGCCAGCTCACCTGTACAAGGGGTTACGAACACTGAAGCTTTCTTT. Translation: CASSPVQGVTNTEAFF.

This clone was picked up one time. This chain connects TRBV4-1 to TRBJ2-7; the D call may be TRBD1 or TRBD2 (5 bases each). Germline loops: CDR1 MGHRA, CDR2 YSYEKL. The ends were cut back, 0 bases at V and 0 bases at J, with 9 bases in the middle. This CDR3 is built from 15 residues. The CDR3 is CASSQEWGSSYEQYF. CDR3 DNA sequence: TGCGCCAGCAGCCAAGAATGGGGGAGCTCCTACGAGCAGTACTTC.

The chain has TRBV7-9 and TRBJ1-5, with 8 bases aligning to TRBD1. V lost 1 base, J lost 1 base, and 9 bases stayed unmatched. From germline, CDR1 is SEHNR and CDR2 FQNEAQ (reference sequence). This CDR3 has 18 amino acids. This chain's CDR3 is CASSLGARGRESNQPQHF. The CDR3 nucleotides are TGTGCCAGCAGCTTAGGCGCCAGGGGGCGCGAGAGCAATCAGCCCCAGCATTTT. The full variable domain, with the rest looked up from reference TRBV7-9 and TRBJ1-5, is DTGVSQNPRHKITKRGQNVTFRCDPISEHNRLYWYRQTLGQGPEFLTYFQNEAQLEKSRLLSDRFSAERPKGSFSTLEIQRTEQGDSAMYLCASSLGARGRESNQPQHFGDGTRLSIL.

The chain links TRBV12-5 to TRBJ2-5, with TRBD1 identical over 7 bases. CDR3 size: 14 residues. Trimming cost V 2 bases and J 2 bases; bases outside gene matches: 2. Germline V gives CDR1 LGHNT, CDR2 FRNRAP. CDR3 DNA: TGTGCTAGTGGTTTGTCCAGGGGGCAAGAGACCCAGTACTTC. Amino acid sequence: CASGLSRGQETQYF.

As for this clone: One end of the junction is discordant with germline, which a read error may explain. The genes are TRBV7-2 and TRBJ1-3; TRBD1 aligns across 8 bases. Looked up from germline, CDR1 is SGHTA and CDR2 is FQGNSA. The CDR3 length is 18 residues. This CDR3 reads CAGRSFGTMDREGNTIYF. The CDR3 nucleotides are TGTGCCGGCAGGTCCTTTGGGACGATGGACAGGGAAGGAAACACCATATATTTT.

A single count supports this clone. V usage is TRBV19 and J usage is TRBJ2-2, with 10 nucleotides matching TRBD2. This CDR3 region has 15 residues. In germline, CDR1 is LNHDA, CDR2 SQIVND (reference sequence). Trimming cost V 3 bases and J 5 bases; bases outside gene matches: 3. CDR3 sequence reads: CASSMEGLATGELFF. The DNA for the CDR3 is TGTGCCAGTAGTATGGAGGGACTAGCGACCGGGGAGCTGTTTTTT.

The chain links TRBV5-1 to TRBJ1-1; D is unclear. The germline gives CDR1 SGHRS, CDR2 YFSETQ. This CDR3 spans 13 amino acids. V lost 0 bases and J lost 3, with 6 bases in between. CDR3 nucleotides: TGCGCCAGCAGCTTGGGGCAGTACACTGAAGCTTTCTTT. Translating gives CASSLGQYTEAFF.

The V gene is TRBV5-8, the J gene TRBJ1-2, with D uncertain. V lost 2 bases and J 4 bases, leaving 12 bases between the germline ends. Germline V gene data show CDR1 as SGHTS and CDR2 as YDEGEE. This CDR3 has 14 amino acids. CDR3 DNA sequence: TGTGCCAGCAGCTTCCCGGGAGGGCTCTATGGCTACACCTTC. This gives the protein CASSFPGGLYGYTF. Combining the CDR3 with reference TRBV5-8 and TRBJ1-2 gives the whole variable domain EAGVTQSPTHLIKTRGQQATLRCSPISGHTSVYWYQQALGLGLQFLLWYDEGEERNRGNFPPRFSGRQFPNYSSELNVNALELEDSALYLCASSFPGGLYGYTFGSGTRLTVV.

This chain connects TRBV27 to TRBJ2-7, with 8 bases that match TRBD2. With V trimmed by 5 bases and J by 3 bases, 9 bases remained unmatched. The germline V gene has CDR1 MNHEY and CDR2 SMNVEV (reference sequence). This CDR3 is built from 15 residues. The CDR3 region has the DNA TGTGCCAGCAGTCGCCCGGGGGGGATGGACTACGAGCAGTACTTC. Its protein product is CASSRPGGMDYEQYF.

The chain couples TRBV6-5 to TRBJ1-1; D unclear. Germline-derived CDR1 and CDR2 are MNHEY and SVGAGI. The CDR3 has 14 amino acids. V gave up 5 bases and J gave up 6 bases, with 16 bases separating them. CDR3 sequence: CASSPRVPIPEAFF. The CDR3 bases are TGTGCCAGCAGTCCCCGGGTCCCCATACCTGAAGCTTTCTTT.